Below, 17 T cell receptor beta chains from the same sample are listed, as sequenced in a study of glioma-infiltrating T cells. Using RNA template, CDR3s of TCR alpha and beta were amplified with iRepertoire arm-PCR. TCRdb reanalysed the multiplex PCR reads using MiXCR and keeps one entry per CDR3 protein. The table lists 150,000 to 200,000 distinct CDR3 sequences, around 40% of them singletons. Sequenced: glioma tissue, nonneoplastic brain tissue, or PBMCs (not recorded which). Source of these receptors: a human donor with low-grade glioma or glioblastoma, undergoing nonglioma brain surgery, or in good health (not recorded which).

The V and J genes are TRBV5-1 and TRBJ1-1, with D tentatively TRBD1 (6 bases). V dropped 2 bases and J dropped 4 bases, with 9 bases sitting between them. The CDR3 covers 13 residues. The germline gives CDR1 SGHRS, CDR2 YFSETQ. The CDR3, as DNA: TGCGCCAGCAGCTTTACAGGGAGCACTGAAGCTTTCTTT. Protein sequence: CASSFTGSTEAFF.

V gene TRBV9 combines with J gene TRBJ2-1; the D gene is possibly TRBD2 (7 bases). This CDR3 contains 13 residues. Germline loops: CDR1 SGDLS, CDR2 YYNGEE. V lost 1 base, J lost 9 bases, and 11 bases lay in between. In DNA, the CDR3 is TGTGCCAGCAGCGTATGGGGAGGGGGTGAGCAGTTCTTC. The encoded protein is CASSVWGGGEQFF.

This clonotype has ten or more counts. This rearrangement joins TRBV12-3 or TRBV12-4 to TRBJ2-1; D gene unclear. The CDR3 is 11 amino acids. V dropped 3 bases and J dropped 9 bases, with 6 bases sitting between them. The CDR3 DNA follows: TGTGCCAGCAGTTTGAGTGTTGAGCAGTTCTTC. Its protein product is CASSLSVEQFF.

CDR3 coding DNA: TGTGCCAGCAGCTTGGCCTGGGGGGACAGCAATCAGCCCCAGCATTTT. The encoded protein is CASSLAWGDSNQPQHF. V usage is TRBV5-6 and J usage is TRBJ1-5, with D perhaps TRBD1 (5 bases). CDR1 SGHDT and CDR2 YYEEEE come from the germline V gene. Trimming cost V 0 bases and J 1 base, with 11 bases left between them. The CDR3 has 16 residues.

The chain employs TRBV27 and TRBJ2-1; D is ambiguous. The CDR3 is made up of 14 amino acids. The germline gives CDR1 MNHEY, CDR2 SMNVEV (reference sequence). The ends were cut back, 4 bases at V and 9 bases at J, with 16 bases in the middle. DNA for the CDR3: TGTGCCAGCAGTTCAGGTTTCGGGTTTGTTGAGCAGTTCTTC. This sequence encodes CASSSGFGFVEQFF.

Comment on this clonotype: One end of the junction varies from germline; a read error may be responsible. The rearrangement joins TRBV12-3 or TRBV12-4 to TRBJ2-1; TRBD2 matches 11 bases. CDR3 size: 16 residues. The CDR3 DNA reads TGTGACAGCAGTTTAGACGGGACTAGCGGATTCAATGAGCAGTTCTTC. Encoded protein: CDSSLDGTSGFNEQFF.

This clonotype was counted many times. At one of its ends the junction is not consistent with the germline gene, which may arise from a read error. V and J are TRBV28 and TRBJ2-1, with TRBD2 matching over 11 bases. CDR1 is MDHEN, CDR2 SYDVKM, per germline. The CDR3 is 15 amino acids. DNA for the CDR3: TGTGCCAGCAGAGATACCGGTAGCGGGAGGGCCGCCGGAATCTTC. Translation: CASRDTGSGRAAGIF.

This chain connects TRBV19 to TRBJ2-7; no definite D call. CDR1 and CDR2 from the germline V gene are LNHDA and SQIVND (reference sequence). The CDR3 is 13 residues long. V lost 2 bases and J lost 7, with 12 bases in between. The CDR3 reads CASSISLSREQYF. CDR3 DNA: TGTGCCAGTAGTATATCCCTATCGAGGGAGCAGTACTTC.

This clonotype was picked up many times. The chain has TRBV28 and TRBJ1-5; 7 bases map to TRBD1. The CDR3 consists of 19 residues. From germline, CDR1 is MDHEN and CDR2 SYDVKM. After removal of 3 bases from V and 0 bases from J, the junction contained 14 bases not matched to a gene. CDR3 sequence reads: CASSFLTGRGFYSNQPQHF. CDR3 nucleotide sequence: TGTGCCAGCAGTTTTTTGACAGGGAGGGGATTCTATAGCAATCAGCCCCAGCATTTT.

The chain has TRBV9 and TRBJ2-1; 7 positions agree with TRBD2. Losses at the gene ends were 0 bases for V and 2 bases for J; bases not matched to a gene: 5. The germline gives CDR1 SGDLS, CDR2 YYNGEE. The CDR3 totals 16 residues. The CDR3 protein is CASSVGSGRAYNEQFF. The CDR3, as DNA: TGTGCCAGCAGCGTAGGGTCGGGGAGGGCCTACAATGAGCAGTTCTTC.

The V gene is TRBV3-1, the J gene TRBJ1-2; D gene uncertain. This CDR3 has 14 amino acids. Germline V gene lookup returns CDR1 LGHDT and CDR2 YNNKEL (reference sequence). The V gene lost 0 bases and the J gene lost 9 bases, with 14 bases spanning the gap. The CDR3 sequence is CASSQDQTQNCYTF. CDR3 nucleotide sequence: TGTGCCAGCAGCCAAGATCAAACACAGAACTGCTACACCTTC.

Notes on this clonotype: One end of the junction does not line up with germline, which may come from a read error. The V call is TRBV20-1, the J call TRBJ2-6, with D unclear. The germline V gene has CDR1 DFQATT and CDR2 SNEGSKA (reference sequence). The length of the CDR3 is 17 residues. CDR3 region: CSARGWADRSGDNVLTF. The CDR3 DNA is TGCAGTGCTAGAGGTTGGGCGGACCGCTCTGGGGACAACGTCCTGACTTTC.

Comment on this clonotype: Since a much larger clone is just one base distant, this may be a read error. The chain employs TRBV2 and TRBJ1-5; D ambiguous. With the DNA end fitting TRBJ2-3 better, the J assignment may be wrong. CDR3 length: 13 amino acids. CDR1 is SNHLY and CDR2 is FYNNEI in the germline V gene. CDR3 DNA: TGTGCCAGCAGGGTTAAACAAAGTCAGCCCCAGTATTTT. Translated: CASRVKQSQPQYF.

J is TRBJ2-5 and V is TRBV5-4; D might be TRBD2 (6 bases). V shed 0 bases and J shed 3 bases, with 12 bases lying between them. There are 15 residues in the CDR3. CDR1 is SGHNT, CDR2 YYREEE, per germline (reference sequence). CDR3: CASSLDGGMEETQYF. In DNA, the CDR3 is TGTGCCAGCAGCTTGGATGGGGGGATGGAAGAGACCCAGTACTTC.

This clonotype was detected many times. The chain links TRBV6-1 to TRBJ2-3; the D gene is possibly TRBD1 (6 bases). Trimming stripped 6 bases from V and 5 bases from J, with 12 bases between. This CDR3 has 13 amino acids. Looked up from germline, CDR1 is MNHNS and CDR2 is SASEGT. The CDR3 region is CASSTGIGDTQYF. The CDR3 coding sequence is TGTGCCAGCAGCACAGGGATTGGAGATACGCAGTATTTT.

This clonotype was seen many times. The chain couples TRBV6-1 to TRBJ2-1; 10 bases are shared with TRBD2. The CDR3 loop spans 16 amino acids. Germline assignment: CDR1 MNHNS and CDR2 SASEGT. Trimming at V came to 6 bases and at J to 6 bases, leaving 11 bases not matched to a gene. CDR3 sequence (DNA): TGTGCCAGCAGAAGTCCTGGGACTAGCGTACGCAATGAGCAGTTCTTC. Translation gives CASRSPGTSVRNEQFF.

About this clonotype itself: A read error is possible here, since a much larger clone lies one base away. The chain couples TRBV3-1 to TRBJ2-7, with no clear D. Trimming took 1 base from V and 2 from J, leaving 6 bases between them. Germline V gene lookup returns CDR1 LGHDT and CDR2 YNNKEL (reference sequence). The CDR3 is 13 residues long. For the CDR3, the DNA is TGTGCCAGCAGCCAAGGCCCCACCTACGAGCAGTACTTC. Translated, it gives CASSQGPTYEQYF.